These 26 T cell receptor beta chains originate from one sample sequenced in a study of T cell responses to AZD1222 COVID-19 vaccine. Measured with immunoSEQ multiplex PCR; TCRdb has only the in-frame clones, and not every one. The table has some 89,000 clones, around 87% seen once. The sequenced sample was peripheral blood, obtained on day 0 of MenACWY control vaccination. All receptors come from an adult in good health.

The chain links TRBV7-2 to TRBJ2-7, with 10 bases lining up with TRBD2. The CDR3 is 16 residues long. The junction had 6 bases not matched to a gene; V was cut back by 3 bases and J by 1 base. Germline CDR1 reads SGHTA; CDR2 reads FQGNSA. CDR3 in amino acids: CASSLTGLAASYEQYF. The CDR3 nucleotides are TGTGCCAGCAGCTTGACAGGACTAGCGGCGTCCTACGAGCAGTACTTC. The full variable domain, with the rest looked up from reference TRBV7-2 and TRBJ2-7, is GAGVSQSPSNKVTEKGKDVELRCDPISGHTALYWYRQSLGQGLEFLIYFQGNSAPDKSGLPSDRFSAERTGGSVSTLTIQRTQQEDSAVYLCASSLTGLAASYEQYFGPGTRLTVT.

The J gene is TRBJ2-7, the V gene TRBV19; TRBD1 aligns across 9 bases. The germline V gene encodes CDR1 LNHDA and CDR2 SQIVND (reference sequence). V shed 1 base and J 3 bases; nucleotides not matched to a gene: 1. The CDR3 is 14 residues long. The DNA of the CDR3 is TGTGCCAGTAGTATAGCGGGACAGGGCTACGAGCAGTACTTC. Translating it yields CASSIAGQGYEQYF.

The V and J genes are TRBV6-5 and TRBJ1-2, with D possibly matching TRBD1 (6 bases). The CDR3 sequence is 13 residues long. Per germline, CDR1 MNHEY and CDR2 SVGAGI. The V gene lost 2 bases and the J gene lost 5 bases, with 9 bases spanning the gap. The CDR3 coding sequence is TGTGCCAGCAGTTACGACAGGATTTATGGCTACACCTTC. This gives the protein CASSYDRIYGYTF.

V gene TRBV10-1 combines with J gene TRBJ1-6, with a weak D call TRBD1 (5 bases). Germline assignment: CDR1 WNHNN and CDR2 SYGVQD (reference sequence). V gave up 4 bases and J gave up 7 bases, with 11 bases separating them. The CDR3 spans 14 residues. In DNA, the CDR3 is TGCGCCAGCAGTGTTGGGACGGAGAATTCACCCCTCCACTTT. It translates to CASSVGTENSPLHF.

This CDR3 reads CASSLGRTTNYGYTF. The CDR3 DNA is TGCGCCAGCAGCCTGGGGAGGACCACTAACTATGGCTACACCTTC. This chain connects TRBV5-1 to TRBJ1-2; D gene unclear. The CDR3 has 15 amino acids. V lost 4 bases and J lost 0, with 13 bases in between. Germline values: CDR1 SGHRS, CDR2 YFSETQ.

V gene TRBV7-9 combines with J gene TRBJ1-1, with D hard to call. The CDR3 totals 11 residues. The ends were cut back, 4 bases at V and 1 base at J, with 1 base in the middle. CDR1 and CDR2 (germline): SEHNR, FQNEAQ (reference sequence). DNA for the CDR3: TGTGCCAGCAGCTGGAACACTGAAGCTTTCTTT. Protein: CASSWNTEAFF.

V gene TRBV25-1 combines with J gene TRBJ1-3, with a tentative D call TRBD1 (5 bases). Trimming took off 6 bases at V and 7 bases at J, with 19 bases between the two ends. Germline CDR1 MGHDK, CDR2 SYGVNS. The CDR3 is 15 residues long. The CDR3 loop reads CASSPHTGQSNTIYF. As DNA, the CDR3 is TGTGCCAGCAGCCCCCACACGGGGCAAAGCAACACCATATATTTT.

This sequence joins TRBV30 and TRBJ2-1, with 7 bases matching TRBD2. V shed 2 bases, J shed 7 bases, and the junction held 5 bases outside the gene matches. Germline values: CDR1 GTSNPN, CDR2 SVGIG (reference sequence). The CDR3 consists of 13 residues. CDR3 sequence (DNA): TGTGCCTGGAGTCTTAGCGGGCGTAATGAGCAGTTCTTC. Its translation: CAWSLSGRNEQFF.

The gene calls are TRBV12-3 or TRBV12-4 and TRBJ1-2, with D perhaps TRBD1 (6 bases). CDR3 length: 13 residues. V lost 6 bases and J 8 bases, leaving 16 bases between the germline ends. This chain's CDR3 is CASSSQGPDGYTF. CDR3 nucleotide sequence: TGTGCCAGCAGCTCCCAGGGGCCGGACGGCTACACCTTC.

The rearrangement links TRBV28 to TRBJ1-1; TRBD1 might be the D (6 bases). Per germline, CDR1 MDHEN and CDR2 SYDVKM. The CDR3 has 14 residues. Trimming pared 5 bases from V and 10 bases from J, leaving 20 bases between. The CDR3 reads CASSPGDIFSGAFF. CDR3 sequence (DNA): TGTGCCAGCAGTCCAGGGGACATCTTTAGTGGAGCTTTCTTT. Complete variable domain (other parts from reference TRBV28 and TRBJ1-1): DVKVTQSSRYLVKRTGEKVFLECVQDMDHENMFWYRQDPGLGLRLIYFSYDVKMKEKGDIPEGYSVSREKKERFSLILESASTNQTSMYLCASSPGDIFSGAFFGQGTRLTVV.

This chain connects TRBV19 to TRBJ1-5; 8 bases fit TRBD1. CDR1 and CDR2 from the germline V gene are LNHDA and SQIVND (reference sequence). This CDR3 is built from 15 residues. The junction had 6 bases not matched to a gene; V was cut back by 3 bases and J by 5 bases. The CDR3 is CASSIAGGGYQPQHF. The CDR3 coding sequence is TGTGCCAGTAGTATTGCAGGGGGCGGGTATCAGCCCCAGCATTTT. The whole variable domain, filled in from reference TRBV19 and TRBJ1-5, reads DGGITQSPKYLFRKEGQNVTLSCEQNLNHDAMYWYRQDPGQGLRLIYYSQIVNDFQKGDIAEGYSVSREKKESFPLTVTSAQKNPTAFYLCASSIAGGGYQPQHFGDGTRLSIL.

The chain couples TRBV7-2 to TRBJ1-1; 9 bases are a match to TRBD1. The trim removed 4 bases at V and 3 bases at J, leaving 6 bases unmatched. This CDR3 has 15 amino acids. Germline assignment: CDR1 SGHTA and CDR2 FQGNSA. CDR3 protein: CASSYTGGADTEAFF. In DNA form, the CDR3 reads TGTGCCAGCAGCTATACAGGGGGCGCCGACACTGAAGCTTTCTTT.

The V gene is TRBV9, the J gene TRBJ2-5; 7 bases map to TRBD1. From germline, CDR1 is SGDLS and CDR2 YYNGEE. V shed 3 bases and J 2 bases; nucleotides not matched to a gene: 4. The CDR3 covers 14 residues. The CDR3 DNA sequence: TGTGCCAGCAGCGCAGGGGACAGTCAAGAGACCCAGTACTTC. Its translation is CASSAGDSQETQYF.

The DNA of the CDR3 is TGTGCCAGCAGCTTATCCCGTTCAGAGACCCAGTACTTC. Amino acid sequence: CASSLSRSETQYF. The chain joins TRBV7-2 to TRBJ2-5, with D hard to call. Trimming took 2 bases from V and 4 from J, leaving 8 bases between them. CDR3 length equals 13 residues. The germline V gene has CDR1 SGHTA and CDR2 FQGNSA.

The rearrangement uses TRBV24-1 and TRBJ2-7; D remains unclear. V lost 3 bases to trimming and J lost 6 bases, with 17 bases between them. This CDR3 has 15 amino acids. Germline-derived CDR1 and CDR2 are KGHDR and SFDVKD. CDR3 residues: CATSDAQDLSVEQYF. The CDR3 DNA reads TGTGCCACCAGTGATGCTCAGGACCTTTCCGTCGAGCAGTACTTC.

The gene calls are TRBV7-9 and TRBJ2-1, with TRBD1 matching over 8 bases. CDR1 and CDR2 from the germline V gene are SEHNR and FQNEAQ (reference sequence). Unmatched junction bases numbered 15, after V lost 6 bases and J lost 5 bases. The CDR3 spans 17 residues. DNA of the CDR3: TGTGCCAGCAGTCGGGCCAGGACAGGGAGTAACGACAATGAGCAGTTCTTC. Translated, it gives CASSRARTGSNDNEQFF.

This chain joins TRBV28 and TRBJ1-6; D unresolved. Deletions cut 7 bases from V and 8 bases from J, with 12 bases between. This CDR3 contains 13 residues. CDR1 and CDR2 (germline): MDHEN, SYDVKM. CDR3 nucleotides: TGTGCCAGCAACGACGGCACCTATTCACCCCTCCACTTT. Its protein product is CASNDGTYSPLHF. Complete variable domain (other parts from reference TRBV28 and TRBJ1-6): DVKVTQSSRYLVKRTGEKVFLECVQDMDHENMFWYRQDPGLGLRLIYFSYDVKMKEKGDIPEGYSVSREKKERFSLILESASTNQTSMYLCASNDGTYSPLHFGNGTRLTVT.

The genes are TRBV5-1 and TRBJ1-1; D not certain. CDR1 and CDR2 from the germline V gene are SGHRS and YFSETQ. Trimming took 4 bases from V and 1 from J, leaving 17 bases between them. This CDR3 contains 16 residues. In DNA, the CDR3 is TGCGCCAGCAGCCCAAGCGTTGGTCACCCGAACACTGAAGCTTTCTTT. It yields the protein CASSPSVGHPNTEAFF.

The V and J genes are TRBV7-2 and TRBJ2-3, with a possible D match to TRBD1 (5 bases). Germline CDR1 is SGHTA and CDR2 is FQGNSA. V was clipped by 7 bases and J by 10 bases, with 15 bases between them. The CDR3 extends over 12 amino acids. The CDR3 loop is CASTTLWGSQYF. In nucleotides, the CDR3 is TGTGCCAGCACCACTTTGTGGGGCTCGCAGTATTTT. Complete variable domain (other parts from reference TRBV7-2 and TRBJ2-3): GAGVSQSPSNKVTEKGKDVELRCDPISGHTALYWYRQSLGQGLEFLIYFQGNSAPDKSGLPSDRFSAERTGGSVSTLTIQRTQQEDSAVYLCASTTLWGSQYFGPGTRLTVL.

The J gene is TRBJ2-1, the V gene TRBV5-4; D possibly corresponds to TRBD2 (6 bases). The V gene's germline CDR1 is SGHNT and CDR2 YYREEE (reference sequence). V was trimmed by 6 bases and J by 3 bases, leaving 19 bases between them. The CDR3 is 16 residues long. CDR3 sequence reads: CASTRTINNFYNEQFF. The CDR3 nucleotides read TGTGCCAGCACCAGGACTATCAATAACTTCTACAATGAGCAGTTCTTC. Full variable domain (outside the CDR3, taken from reference TRBV5-4 and TRBJ2-1): ETGVTQSPTHLIKTRGQQVTLRCSSQSGHNTVSWYQQALGQGPQFIFQYYREEENGRGNFPPRFSGLQFPNYSSELNVNALELDDSALYLCASTRTINNFYNEQFFGPGTRLTVL.

The chain combines TRBV15 with TRBJ2-4; TRBD1 or TRBD2 may be the D gene (5 bases each). The CDR3 extends over 15 amino acids. V lost 0 bases and J lost 8, with 14 bases in between. Germline CDR1 LNHNV, CDR2 YYDKDF (reference sequence). The CDR3 coding sequence is TGTGCCACCAGCAGAGATTCAGCTCGAGGGGACATTCAGTACTTC. It is translated as CATSRDSARGDIQYF.

The genes are TRBV7-2 and TRBJ2-2; 12 nucleotides align to TRBD2. The CDR3 runs to 16 residues. V trimming: 5 bases; J trimming: 4 bases; junction bases outside the gene matches: 5. Germline assignment: CDR1 SGHTA and CDR2 FQGNSA. In DNA, the CDR3 is TGTGCCAGCAGCACCCGGACTAGCGGGACCACCGGGGAGCTGTTTTTT. Protein: CASSTRTSGTTGELFF. The whole variable domain, filled in from reference TRBV7-2 and TRBJ2-2, reads GAGVSQSPSNKVTEKGKDVELRCDPISGHTALYWYRQSLGQGLEFLIYFQGNSAPDKSGLPSDRFSAERTGGSVSTLTIQRTQQEDSAVYLCASSTRTSGTTGELFFGEGSRLTVL.

The V call is TRBV30, the J call TRBJ1-6; D is ambiguous. This CDR3 is built from 16 residues. V shed 4 bases and J shed 1 base, with 14 bases lying between them. Germline loops: CDR1 GTSNPN, CDR2 SVGIG (reference sequence). CDR3 DNA sequence: TGTGCCTGGACCCTCTCGGGAGCGTCCTATAATTCACCCCTCCACTTT. It translates to CAWTLSGASYNSPLHF. The whole variable domain, remainder taken from reference TRBV30 and TRBJ1-6, is SQTIHQWPATLVQPVGSPLSLECTVEGTSNPNLYWYRQAAGRGLQLLFYSVGIGQISSEVPQNLSASRPQDRQFILSSKKLLLSDSGFYLCAWTLSGASYNSPLHFGNGTRLTVT.

J is TRBJ2-7 and V is TRBV9; D ambiguous. Germline V gene lookup returns CDR1 SGDLS and CDR2 YYNGEE. CDR3 length: 12 amino acids. Trimming removed 3 bases from V and 3 bases from J, with 7 bases in between. The CDR3 coding sequence is TGTGCCAGCAGCGACGAAAACTACGAGCAGTACTTC. Translated, it gives CASSDENYEQYF.

By frequency in the sample, this clone is medium-sized. The V and J genes are TRBV6-2 or TRBV6-3 and TRBJ2-7; 7 nucleotides align to TRBD2. After removal of 5 bases from V and 5 bases from J, the junction contained 12 bases not matched to a gene. The CDR3 has 15 amino acids. From germline, CDR1 is MNHEY and CDR2 SVGEGT. CDR3 protein: CASSNPTAGADEQYF. CDR3 nucleotides: TGTGCCAGCAGTAATCCGACGGCGGGAGCGGACGAGCAGTACTTC.

This rearrangement joins TRBV9 to TRBJ2-1; 10 bases line up with TRBD2. CDR1 and CDR2 (germline): SGDLS, YYNGEE. The CDR3 totals 16 residues. V was clipped by 0 bases and J by 4 bases; unmatched bases: 4. The CDR3 nucleotides are TGTGCCAGCAGCGTAGCATCTAGCGGGGGTTACAATGAGCAGTTCTTC. Translating it yields CASSVASSGGYNEQFF.